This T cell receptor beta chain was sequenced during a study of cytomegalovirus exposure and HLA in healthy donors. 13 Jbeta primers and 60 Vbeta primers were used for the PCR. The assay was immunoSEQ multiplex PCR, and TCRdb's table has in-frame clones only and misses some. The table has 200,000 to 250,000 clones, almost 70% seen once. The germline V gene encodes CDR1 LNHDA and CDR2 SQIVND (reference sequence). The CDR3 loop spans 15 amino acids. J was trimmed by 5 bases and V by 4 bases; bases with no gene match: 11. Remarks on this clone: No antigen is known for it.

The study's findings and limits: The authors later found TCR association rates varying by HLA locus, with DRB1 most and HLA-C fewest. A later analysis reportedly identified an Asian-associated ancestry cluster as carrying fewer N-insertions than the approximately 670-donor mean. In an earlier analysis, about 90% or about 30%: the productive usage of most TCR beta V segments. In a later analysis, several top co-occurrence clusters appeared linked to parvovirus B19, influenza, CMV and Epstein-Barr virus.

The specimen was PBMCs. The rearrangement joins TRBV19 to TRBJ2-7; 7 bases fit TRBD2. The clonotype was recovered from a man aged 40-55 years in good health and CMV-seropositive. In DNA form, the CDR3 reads TGTGCCAGTAGTAATGACTCCGGACTAGGTCACGAGCAGTACTTC. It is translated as CASSNDSGLGHEQYF.